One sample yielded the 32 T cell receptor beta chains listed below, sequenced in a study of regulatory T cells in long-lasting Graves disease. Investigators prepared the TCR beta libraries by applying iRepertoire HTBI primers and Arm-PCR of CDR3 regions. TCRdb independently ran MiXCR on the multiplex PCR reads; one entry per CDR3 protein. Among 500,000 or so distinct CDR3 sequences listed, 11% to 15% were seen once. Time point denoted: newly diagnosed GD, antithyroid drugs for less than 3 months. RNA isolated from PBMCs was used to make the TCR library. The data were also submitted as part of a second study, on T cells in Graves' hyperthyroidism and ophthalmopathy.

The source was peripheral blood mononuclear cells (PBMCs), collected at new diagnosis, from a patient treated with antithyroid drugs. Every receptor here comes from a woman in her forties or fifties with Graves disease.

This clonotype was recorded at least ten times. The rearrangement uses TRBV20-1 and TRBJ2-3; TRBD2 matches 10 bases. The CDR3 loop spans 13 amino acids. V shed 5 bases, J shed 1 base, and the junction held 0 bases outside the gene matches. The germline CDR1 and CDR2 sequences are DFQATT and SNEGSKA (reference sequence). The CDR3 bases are TGCAGTGCTCTAGCGGGAGGCACAGATACGCAGTATTTT. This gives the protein CSALAGGTDTQYF.

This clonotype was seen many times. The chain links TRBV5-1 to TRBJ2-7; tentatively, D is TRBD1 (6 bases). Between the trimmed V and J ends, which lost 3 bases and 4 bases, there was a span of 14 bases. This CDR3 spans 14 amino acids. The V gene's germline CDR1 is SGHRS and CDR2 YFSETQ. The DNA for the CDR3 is TGCGCCAGCAGCTCCAGGGGAACGGGATACGAGCAGTACTTC. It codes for CASSSRGTGYEQYF.

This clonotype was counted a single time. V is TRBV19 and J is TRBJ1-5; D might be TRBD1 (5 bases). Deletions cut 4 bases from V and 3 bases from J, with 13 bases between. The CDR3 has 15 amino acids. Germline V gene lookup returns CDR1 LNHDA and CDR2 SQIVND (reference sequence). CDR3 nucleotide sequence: TGTGCCAGTAGTACTGCGGACACCCTCAATCAGCCCCAGCATTTT. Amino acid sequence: CASSTADTLNQPQHF.

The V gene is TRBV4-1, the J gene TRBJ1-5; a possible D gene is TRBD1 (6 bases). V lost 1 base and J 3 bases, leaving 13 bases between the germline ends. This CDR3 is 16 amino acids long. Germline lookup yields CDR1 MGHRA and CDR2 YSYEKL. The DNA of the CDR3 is TGCGCCAGCAGCCAAGTGTCCAGGGGCCTCAATCAGCCCCAGCATTTT. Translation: CASSQVSRGLNQPQHF.

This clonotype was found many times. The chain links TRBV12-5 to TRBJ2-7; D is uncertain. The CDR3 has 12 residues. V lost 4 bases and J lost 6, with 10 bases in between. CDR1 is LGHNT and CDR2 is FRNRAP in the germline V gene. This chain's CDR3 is CASGSNWGEQYF. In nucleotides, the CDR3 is TGTGCTAGTGGTTCAAACTGGGGCGAGCAGTACTTC.

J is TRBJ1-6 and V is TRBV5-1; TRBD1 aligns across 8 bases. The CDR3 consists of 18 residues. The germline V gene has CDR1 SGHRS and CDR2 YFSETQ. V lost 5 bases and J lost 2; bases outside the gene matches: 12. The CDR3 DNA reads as TGCGCCAGCAGTAGGTTTGGGACAGGACCTGCCTATAATTCACCCCTCCACTTT. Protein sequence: CASSRFGTGPAYNSPLHF.

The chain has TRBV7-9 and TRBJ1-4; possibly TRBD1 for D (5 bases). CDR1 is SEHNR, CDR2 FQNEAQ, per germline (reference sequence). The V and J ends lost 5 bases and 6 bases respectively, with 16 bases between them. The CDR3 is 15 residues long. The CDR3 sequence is CASSQPGLYDEKLFF. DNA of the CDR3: TGTGCCAGCAGCCAACCGGGACTTTATGATGAAAAACTGTTTTTT.

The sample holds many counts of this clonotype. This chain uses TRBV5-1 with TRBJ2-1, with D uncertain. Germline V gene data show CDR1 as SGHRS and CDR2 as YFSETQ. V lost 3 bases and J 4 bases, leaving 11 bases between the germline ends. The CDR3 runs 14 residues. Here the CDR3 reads CASSYLSSYNEQFF. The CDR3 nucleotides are TGCGCCAGCAGCTATCTCAGCTCATACAATGAGCAGTTCTTC.

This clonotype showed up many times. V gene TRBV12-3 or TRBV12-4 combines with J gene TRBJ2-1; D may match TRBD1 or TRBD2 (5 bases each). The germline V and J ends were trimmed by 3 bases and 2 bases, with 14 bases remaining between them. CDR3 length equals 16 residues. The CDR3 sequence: CASSFLRDEPYNEQFF. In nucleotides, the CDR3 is TGTGCCAGCAGTTTTCTCCGGGACGAACCCTACAATGAGCAGTTCTTC.

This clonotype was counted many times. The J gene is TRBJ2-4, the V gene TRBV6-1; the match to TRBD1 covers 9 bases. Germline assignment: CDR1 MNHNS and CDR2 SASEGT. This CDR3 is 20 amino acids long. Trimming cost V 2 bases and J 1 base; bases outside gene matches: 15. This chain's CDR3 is CASSEPRGGQGSLAKNIQYF. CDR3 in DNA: TGTGCCAGCAGTGAACCGAGGGGTGGACAGGGGTCTTTGGCCAAAAACATTCAGTACTTC.

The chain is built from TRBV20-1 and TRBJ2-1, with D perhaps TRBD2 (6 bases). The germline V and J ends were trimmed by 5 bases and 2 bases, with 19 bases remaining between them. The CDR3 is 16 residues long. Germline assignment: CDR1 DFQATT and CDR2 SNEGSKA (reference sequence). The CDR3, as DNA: TGCAGTGCTCCCCACCTACTAGCATTCACCTACAATGAGCAGTTCTTC. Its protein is CSAPHLLAFTYNEQFF.

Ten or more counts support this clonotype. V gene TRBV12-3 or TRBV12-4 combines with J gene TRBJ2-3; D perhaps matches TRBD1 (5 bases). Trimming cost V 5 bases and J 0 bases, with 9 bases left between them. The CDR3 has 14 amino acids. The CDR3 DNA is TGTGCCAGCAGTCCGACAGTAAGCACAGATACGCAGTATTTT. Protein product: CASSPTVSTDTQYF.

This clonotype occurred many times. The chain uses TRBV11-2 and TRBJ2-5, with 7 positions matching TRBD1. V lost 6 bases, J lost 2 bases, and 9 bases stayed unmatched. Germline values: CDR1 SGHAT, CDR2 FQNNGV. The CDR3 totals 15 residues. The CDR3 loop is CASREDRVFQETQYF. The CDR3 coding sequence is TGTGCCAGCAGGGAAGACAGGGTATTTCAAGAGACCCAGTACTTC.

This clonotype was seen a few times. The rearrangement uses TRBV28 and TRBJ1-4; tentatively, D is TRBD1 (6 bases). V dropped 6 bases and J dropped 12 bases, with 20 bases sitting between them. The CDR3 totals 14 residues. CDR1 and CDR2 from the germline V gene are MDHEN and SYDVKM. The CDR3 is CASRTRAGEQELFF. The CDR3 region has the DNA TGTGCCAGCAGAACCAGAGCAGGGGAGCAGGAACTGTTTTTT.

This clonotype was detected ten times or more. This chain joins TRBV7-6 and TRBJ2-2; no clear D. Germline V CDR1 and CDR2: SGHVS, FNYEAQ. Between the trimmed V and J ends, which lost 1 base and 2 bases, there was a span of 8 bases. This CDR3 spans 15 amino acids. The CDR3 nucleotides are TGTGCCAGCAGCTTAGTCAGTTTCAACACCGGGGAGCTGTTTTTT. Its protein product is CASSLVSFNTGELFF.

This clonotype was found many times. CDR3 DNA: TGTGCCAGCAGCGTAGGCTACTACAATGAGCAGTTCTTC. This sequence encodes CASSVGYYNEQFF. J is TRBJ2-1 and V is TRBV9, with D uncertain. Deletions cut 0 bases from V and 3 bases from J, with 4 bases between. From germline, CDR1 is SGDLS and CDR2 YYNGEE. The CDR3 totals 13 residues.

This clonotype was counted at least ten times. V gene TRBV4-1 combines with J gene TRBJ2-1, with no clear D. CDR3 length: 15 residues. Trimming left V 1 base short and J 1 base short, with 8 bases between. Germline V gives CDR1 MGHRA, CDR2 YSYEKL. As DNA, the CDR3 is TGCGCCAGCAGCCAAGTCGGTAGGTCCTACAATGAGCAGTTCTTC. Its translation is CASSQVGRSYNEQFF.

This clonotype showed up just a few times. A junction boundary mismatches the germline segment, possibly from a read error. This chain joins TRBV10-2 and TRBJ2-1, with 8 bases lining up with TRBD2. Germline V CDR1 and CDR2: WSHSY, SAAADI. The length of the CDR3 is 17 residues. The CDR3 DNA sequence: TGCGCCAGCAGTGAGAGGGAAGGCGGGAGGAGTGACAATGAGCAGTCCTTC. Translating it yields CASSEREGGRSDNEQSF.

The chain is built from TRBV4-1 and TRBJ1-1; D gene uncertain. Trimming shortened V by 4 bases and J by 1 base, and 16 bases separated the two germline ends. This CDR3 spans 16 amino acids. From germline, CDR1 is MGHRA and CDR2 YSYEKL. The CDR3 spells CASSPIVWVSNTEAFF. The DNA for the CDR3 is TGCGCCAGCAGCCCTATAGTCTGGGTTTCGAACACTGAAGCTTTCTTT.

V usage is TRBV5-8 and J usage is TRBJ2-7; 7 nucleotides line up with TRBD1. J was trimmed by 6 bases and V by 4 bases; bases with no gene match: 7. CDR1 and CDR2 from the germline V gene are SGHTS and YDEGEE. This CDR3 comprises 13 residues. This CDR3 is CASSKNRGREQYF. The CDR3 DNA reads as TGTGCCAGCAGCAAAAACAGGGGACGCGAGCAGTACTTC.

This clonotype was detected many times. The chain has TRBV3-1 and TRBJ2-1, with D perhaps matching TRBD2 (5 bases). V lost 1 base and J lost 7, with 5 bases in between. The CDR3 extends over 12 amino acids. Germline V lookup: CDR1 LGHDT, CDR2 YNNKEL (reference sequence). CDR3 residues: CASSQAGNEQFF. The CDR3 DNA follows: TGTGCCAGCAGCCAAGCGGGGAATGAGCAGTTCTTC.

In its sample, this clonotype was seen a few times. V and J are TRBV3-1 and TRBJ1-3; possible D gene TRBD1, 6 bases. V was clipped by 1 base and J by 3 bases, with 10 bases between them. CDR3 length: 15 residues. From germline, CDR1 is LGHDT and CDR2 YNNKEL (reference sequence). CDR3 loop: CASSQGGGGGNTIYF. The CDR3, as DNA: TGTGCCAGCAGCCAAGGGGGGGGCGGTGGAAACACCATATATTTT.

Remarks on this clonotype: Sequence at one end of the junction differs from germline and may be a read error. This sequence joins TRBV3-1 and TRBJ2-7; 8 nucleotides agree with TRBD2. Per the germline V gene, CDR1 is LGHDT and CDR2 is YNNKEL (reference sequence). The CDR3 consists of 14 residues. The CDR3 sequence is CASRPGLEIYVQYF. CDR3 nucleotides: TGTGCCAGCAGACCGGGACTAGAGATTTACGTGCAGTACTTC.

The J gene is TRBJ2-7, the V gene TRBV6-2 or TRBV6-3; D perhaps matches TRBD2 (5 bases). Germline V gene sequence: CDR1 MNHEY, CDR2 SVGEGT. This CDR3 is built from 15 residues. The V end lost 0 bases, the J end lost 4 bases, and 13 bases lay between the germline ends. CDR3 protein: CASSYSRVGPYEQYF. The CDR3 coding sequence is TGTGCCAGCAGTTACTCGAGGGTAGGCCCATACGAGCAGTACTTC.

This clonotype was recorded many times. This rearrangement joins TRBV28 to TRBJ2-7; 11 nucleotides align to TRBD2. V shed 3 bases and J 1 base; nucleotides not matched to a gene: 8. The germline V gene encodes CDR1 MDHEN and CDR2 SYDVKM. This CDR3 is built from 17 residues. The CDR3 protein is CASSFPLAGVSSYEQYF. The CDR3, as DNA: TGTGCCAGCAGTTTCCCACTAGCGGGAGTTTCGTCCTACGAGCAGTACTTC.

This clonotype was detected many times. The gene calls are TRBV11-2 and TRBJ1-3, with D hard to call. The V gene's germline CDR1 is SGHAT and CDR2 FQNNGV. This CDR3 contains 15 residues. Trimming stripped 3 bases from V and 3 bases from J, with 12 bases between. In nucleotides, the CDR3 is TGTGCCAGCAGCTTCGGCGAGGTCGGTGGAAACACCATATATTTT. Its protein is CASSFGEVGGNTIYF.

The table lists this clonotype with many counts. The CDR3, as DNA: TGTGCCATCACGGGGGACACGAACACTGAAGCTTTCTTT. It encodes CAITGDTNTEAFF. The chain employs TRBV10-3 and TRBJ1-1, with TRBD1 as a possible D gene (6 bases). V shed 7 bases and J shed 1 base, with 10 bases lying between them. Germline-derived CDR1 and CDR2 are ENHRY and SYGVKD. The CDR3 totals 13 residues.

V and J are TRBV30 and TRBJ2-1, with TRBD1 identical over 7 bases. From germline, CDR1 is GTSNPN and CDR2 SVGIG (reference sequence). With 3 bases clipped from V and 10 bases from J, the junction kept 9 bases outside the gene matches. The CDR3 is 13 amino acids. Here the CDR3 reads CAWSRDSFWEQFF. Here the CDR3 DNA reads TGTGCCTGGAGCCGGGACAGTTTTTGGGAGCAGTTCTTC.

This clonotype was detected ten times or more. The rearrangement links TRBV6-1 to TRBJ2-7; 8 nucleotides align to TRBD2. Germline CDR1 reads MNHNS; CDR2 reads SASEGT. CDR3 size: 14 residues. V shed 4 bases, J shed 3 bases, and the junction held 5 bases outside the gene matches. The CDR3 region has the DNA TGTGCCAGCAGTGCGGCGAGCGGGAGCTACGAGCAGTACTTC. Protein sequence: CASSAASGSYEQYF.

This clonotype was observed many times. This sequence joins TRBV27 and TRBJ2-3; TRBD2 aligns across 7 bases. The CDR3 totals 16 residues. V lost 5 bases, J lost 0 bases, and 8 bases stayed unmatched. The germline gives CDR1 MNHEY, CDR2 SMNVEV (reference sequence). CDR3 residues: CASSPTAGTSTDTQYF. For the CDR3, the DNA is TGTGCCAGCAGTCCCACAGCGGGAACTAGCACAGATACGCAGTATTTT.

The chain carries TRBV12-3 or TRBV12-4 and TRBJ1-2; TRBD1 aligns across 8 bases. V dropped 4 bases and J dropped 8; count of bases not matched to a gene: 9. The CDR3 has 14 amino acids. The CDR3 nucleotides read TGTGCCAGCAGTTATGGACAGGGTTTAGGGGGCTACACCTTC. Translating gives CASSYGQGLGGYTF.

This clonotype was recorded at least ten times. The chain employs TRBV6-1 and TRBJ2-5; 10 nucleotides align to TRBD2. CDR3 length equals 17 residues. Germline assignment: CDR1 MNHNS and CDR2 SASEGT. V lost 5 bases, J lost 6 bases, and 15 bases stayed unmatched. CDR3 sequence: CASSHSFIAGGRKTQYF. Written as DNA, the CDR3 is TGTGCCAGCAGTCATTCATTCATAGCGGGAGGAAGGAAGACCCAGTACTTC.